This T cell receptor (beta chain) was obtained from a study of T cells in Graves' hyperthyroidism and ophthalmopathy. RNA transcripts provided the source from which TCR beta CDR3 regions were amplified. First-round RT-PCR with HTBI primers amplified the TCR CDR3 region. A single record per CDR3 protein comes from TCRdb applying MiXCR to the multiplex PCR reads. Seen here are about 720,000 distinct CDR3 sequences, around 15% observed once, and the top ten hold around 8.1%. Trimming stripped 5 bases from V and 5 bases from J, with 21 bases between. The CDR3 totals 16 residues. The germline gives CDR1 SGHTA, CDR2 FQGTGA. Hyperthyroidism was newly diagnosed in patients aged 18 to 65 (duration under 2 months). General observations from the study: Model output signaled ophthalmopathy a median approximately 6.2 months ahead of onset. Most thyroid-expanded clonotypes above 0.001 were also found in blood.

Only one count was recorded for this clonotype. Its matching antigen is unknown. The sequencing sample was made of blood. V and J are TRBV7-3 and TRBJ2-5; perhaps D is TRBD1 or TRBD2 (5 bases each). The source of this sequence is a young man with Graves' hyperthyroidism. CDR3 residues: CASSIGKTVLGETQYF. For the CDR3, the DNA is TGTGCCAGCAGCATCGGGAAGACAGTCCTTGGGGAGACCCAGTACTTC.